These 24 T cell receptor beta chains were sequenced from one sample in a study of blood T cell repertoires in COVID-19. The method was immunoSEQ multiplex PCR; TCRdb's version includes in-frame clones alone and lacks a portion of them. The sample yields about 110,000 clones, less than 85% seen once. Material: peripheral blood. The source of these receptors is a human donor in a cohort sampled during active or convalescent COVID-19.

V gene TRBV18 combines with J gene TRBJ1-5; unclear D gene. Looked up from germline, CDR1 is KGHSH and CDR2 is LQKENI. This CDR3 is 15 amino acids long. V was shortened by 3 bases and J by 7 bases, with 16 bases between the two germline ends. The DNA for the CDR3 is TGTGCCAGCTCACCCCTCCCGGGTGCGGGACAGCCCCAGCATTTT. Residues: CASSPLPGAGQPQHF.

The rearrangement uses TRBV7-2 and TRBJ1-2; the D gene is possibly TRBD1 (6 bases). The CDR3 sequence is 12 residues long. V was pared by 2 bases and J by 8 bases, with 9 bases between. Germline lookup yields CDR1 SGHTA and CDR2 FQGNSA. The CDR3 DNA reads as TGTGCCAGCAGCTTAACAGGGTGGGGCTACACCTTC. Encoded protein: CASSLTGWGYTF. Combining the CDR3 with reference TRBV7-2 and TRBJ1-2 gives the whole variable domain GAGVSQSPSNKVTEKGKDVELRCDPISGHTALYWYRQSLGQGLEFLIYFQGNSAPDKSGLPSDRFSAERTGGSVSTLTIQRTQQEDSAVYLCASSLTGWGYTFGSGTRLTVV.

The chain recombines TRBV13 with TRBJ1-4; 8 nucleotides match TRBD1. This CDR3 has 16 residues. Trimming removed 5 bases from V and 2 bases from J; junction bases left unmatched: 7. Per germline, CDR1 PRHDT and CDR2 FYEKMQ (reference sequence). The CDR3 loop reads CASSATGQGTNEKLFF. The DNA of the CDR3 is TGTGCCAGCAGCGCGACCGGACAGGGTACTAATGAAAAACTGTTTTTT.

The V call is TRBV12-3 or TRBV12-4, the J call TRBJ2-7, with TRBD2 as a possible D gene (5 bases). The CDR3 contains 12 residues. V lost 3 bases and J lost 6, with 9 bases in between. CDR3 sequence (DNA): TGTGCCAGCAGTTTGCGTGGGAGCGAGCAGTACTTC. It translates to CASSLRGSEQYF.

CDR3 sequence (DNA): TGCAGTGCTAGTCCCGACAACCAAGAGACCCAGTACTTC. Its translation: CSASPDNQETQYF. The rearrangement links TRBV20-1 to TRBJ2-5; D unresolved. Trimming removed 3 bases from V and 0 bases from J, with 8 bases in between. The CDR3 contains 13 residues. The germline V gene has CDR1 DFQATT and CDR2 SNEGSKA (reference sequence).

The sample holds one count of this clone. V gene TRBV27 combines with J gene TRBJ2-7; no clear D gene. CDR1 MNHEY and CDR2 SMNVEV come from the germline V gene (reference sequence). The CDR3 extends over 11 amino acids. V lost 4 bases and J lost 3, with 4 bases in between. CDR3 sequence: CASSSRYEQYF. The DNA of the CDR3 is TGTGCCAGCAGTTCCCGCTACGAGCAGTACTTC.

This clone has a single count. This chain joins TRBV27 and TRBJ1-3; D perhaps matches TRBD1 (5 bases). Looked up from germline, CDR1 is MNHEY and CDR2 is SMNVEV (reference sequence). The CDR3 has 14 residues. V was shortened by 5 bases and J by 4 bases, with 12 bases between the two germline ends. CDR3 bases: TGTGCCAGCAGTCCTCAGGGCGGAGGAAACACCATATATTTT. This encodes CASSPQGGGNTIYF.

The V and J genes are TRBV19 and TRBJ1-3, with unresolved D. The ends were cut back, 7 bases at V and 5 bases at J, with 21 bases in the middle. CDR3 length: 16 residues. Germline-derived CDR1 and CDR2 are LNHDA and SQIVND (reference sequence). CDR3 sequence: CASIPAGREPRNTIYF. CDR3 nucleotides: TGTGCCAGTATCCCCGCCGGACGGGAACCTCGAAACACCATATATTTT.

The V call is TRBV3-1 (or the pseudogene TRBV3-2), the J call TRBJ1-4; the D gene is possibly TRBD1 (5 bases). Trimming stripped 4 bases from V and 0 bases from J, with 6 bases between. The CDR3 is made up of 14 amino acids. The germline V gene has CDR1 LGHDT and CDR2 YNNKEL (reference sequence). As DNA, the CDR3 is TGTGCCAGCAGCCGACAGTCAACTAATGAAAAACTGTTTTTT. Translation gives CASSRQSTNEKLFF.

This chain links TRBV7-9 with TRBJ2-7; D gene unclear. The CDR3 totals 12 residues. The germline gives CDR1 SEHNR, CDR2 FQNEAQ (reference sequence). Trimming cost V 2 bases and J 3 bases, with 5 bases left between them. In DNA, the CDR3 is TGTGCCAGCAGCTTATCCCTCTACGAGCAGTACTTC. Its translation is CASSLSLYEQYF.

This chain uses TRBV20-1 with TRBJ2-3; D is unclear. Germline V gene data show CDR1 as DFQATT and CDR2 as SNEGSKA (reference sequence). V lost 3 bases, J lost 3 bases, and 7 bases lay in between. This CDR3 has 12 amino acids. The CDR3 DNA sequence: TGCAGTGCTAGTCGCACAACAGATACGCAGTATTTT. Translated, it gives CSASRTTDTQYF.

Judged by abundance, this clone is medium-sized. The gene calls are TRBV5-4 and TRBJ2-1; 9 bases fit TRBD2. The V gene end was trimmed by 4 bases and the J gene end by 4 bases; junction bases not matched to a gene: 3. The CDR3 loop spans 14 amino acids. CDR1 is SGHNT and CDR2 is YYREEE in the germline V gene (reference sequence). The CDR3 DNA follows: TGTGCCAGCAGCCGGACTAGCGATTACAATGAGCAGTTCTTC. Residues: CASSRTSDYNEQFF.

J is TRBJ1-5 and V is TRBV7-8, with TRBD1 as a possible D gene (6 bases). This CDR3 has 18 residues. V lost 2 bases, J lost 0 bases, and 17 bases lay in between. CDR1 is SGHVS and CDR2 is FQNEAQ in the germline V gene. CDR3 sequence: CASSLLGRGFTSNQPQHF. In nucleotides, the CDR3 is TGTGCCAGCAGCTTATTGGGCAGGGGCTTTACTAGCAATCAGCCCCAGCATTTT.

The CDR3 loop is CASSQDVGRRSGELFF. The CDR3 DNA reads TGCGCCAGCAGCCAAGATGTCGGGAGGAGGTCCGGGGAGCTGTTTTTT. The chain has TRBV4-3 and TRBJ2-2, with 7 bases matching TRBD2. The CDR3 contains 16 residues. Germline lookup yields CDR1 LGHNA and CDR2 YSLEER. V shed 0 bases and J 6 bases; nucleotides not matched to a gene: 7.

This chain links TRBV18 with TRBJ1-1; D is unresolved. Deletions cut 2 bases from V and 4 bases from J, with 14 bases between. From germline, CDR1 is KGHSH and CDR2 LQKENI. The CDR3 length is 15 residues. The DNA for the CDR3 is TGTGCCAGCTCACCAGTGGTCCAAAGCGGCACTGAAGCTTTCTTT. Residues: CASSPVVQSGTEAFF.

The chain recombines TRBV30 with TRBJ2-2, with D perhaps TRBD1 (6 bases). The V end lost 3 bases, the J end lost 1 base, and 12 bases lay between the germline ends. CDR1 GTSNPN and CDR2 SVGIG come from the germline V gene (reference sequence). The CDR3 runs to 15 residues. The CDR3 DNA reads as TGTGCCTGGAGGAGGGGGAAAAAGAACACCGGGGAGCTGTTTTTT. Its protein product is CAWRRGKKNTGELFF.

This clone came up once. This sample also contains other DNA sequences that code for the same CDR3. The rearrangement links TRBV6-9 to TRBJ2-7; the match to TRBD1 covers 7 bases. The CDR3 totals 17 residues. With V trimmed by 9 bases and J by 0 bases, 17 bases remained unmatched. Germline V lookup: CDR1 MNHGY, CDR2 SVAAGI. The CDR3 DNA sequence: TGTGCCAGTGGTCCGGGACAGAATTTCGGCCGCTCCTACGAGCAGTACTTC. It is translated as CASGPGQNFGRSYEQYF.

The gene calls are TRBV30 and TRBJ2-7; weak D call: TRBD1 (6 bases). V was clipped by 2 bases and J by 5 bases, with 19 bases between them. The germline V gene encodes CDR1 GTSNPN and CDR2 SVGIG (reference sequence). The length of the CDR3 is 15 residues. The CDR3 sequence is CAWSPPGTPGDEQYF. The CDR3 DNA is TGTGCCTGGAGTCCCCCCGGGACACCAGGGGACGAGCAGTACTTC. The entire variable domain, with the rest obtained from reference TRBV30 and TRBJ2-7, is as follows: SQTIHQWPATLVQPVGSPLSLECTVEGTSNPNLYWYRQAAGRGLQLLFYSVGIGQISSEVPQNLSASRPQDRQFILSSKKLLLSDSGFYLCAWSPPGTPGDEQYFGPGTRLTVT.

The chain combines TRBV5-5 with TRBJ1-2; TRBD1 is a possible D gene (5 bases). Germline-derived CDR1 and CDR2 are SGHKS and YYEKEE (reference sequence). CDR3 length: 12 residues. V dropped 4 bases and J dropped 9 bases, with 13 bases sitting between them. For the CDR3, the DNA is TGTGCCAGCAGCAGAGAGACAGTCCGCTACACCTTC. Residues: CASSRETVRYTF.

The genes are TRBV10-1 and TRBJ2-5; 8 bases fit TRBD1. This CDR3 comprises 13 residues. Germline CDR1 reads WNHNN; CDR2 reads SYGVQD (reference sequence). V lost 6 bases to trimming and J lost 1 base; unmatched junction nucleotides: 1. CDR3: CASSTGGQETQYF. Written as DNA, the CDR3 is TGCGCCAGCAGCACAGGGGGCCAAGAGACCCAGTACTTC.

The chain carries TRBV6-2 or TRBV6-3 and TRBJ2-2; 13 bases map to TRBD2. The CDR3 totals 20 residues. Germline CDR1 MNHEY, CDR2 SVGEGT. J was trimmed by 4 bases and V by 2 bases; bases with no gene match: 13. The CDR3 DNA reads TGTGCCAGCAGTTACGACCGACCGGGACTAGCGGGACTAGGCACCGGGGAGCTGTTTTTT. It specifies CASSYDRPGLAGLGTGELFF.

The chain employs TRBV27 and TRBJ2-7; D not resolved. The V gene's germline CDR1 is MNHEY and CDR2 SMNVEV (reference sequence). V gave up 2 bases and J gave up 2 bases, with 10 bases separating them. This CDR3 region has 14 residues. CDR3 loop: CASSLSRVTYEQYF. The CDR3 DNA is TGTGCCAGCAGTTTAAGTCGCGTTACCTACGAGCAGTACTTC.

CDR3 loop: CASSLAKQGAVRGYTF. Here the CDR3 DNA reads TGTGCCAGCAGCTTGGCCAAACAGGGGGCGGTTCGAGGCTACACCTTC. The V and J genes are TRBV5-6 and TRBJ1-2; TRBD1 matches 9 bases. The germline V gene encodes CDR1 SGHDT and CDR2 YYEEEE. The CDR3 is made up of 16 amino acids. With 0 bases clipped from V and 8 bases from J, the junction kept 11 bases outside the gene matches.

CDR3 in amino acids: CASSYAGTGGYEQYF. Written as DNA, the CDR3 is TGTGCCAGCAGTTACGCCGGGACAGGGGGGTACGAGCAGTACTTC. This chain uses TRBV6-5 with TRBJ2-7; 11 bases map to TRBD1. Per the germline V gene, CDR1 is MNHEY and CDR2 is SVGAGI. The CDR3 has 15 residues. Unmatched junction bases numbered 4, after V lost 2 bases and J lost 4 bases.